This T cell receptor beta chain was identified during a study of blood T cell repertoires in COVID-19. Study summary: Nucleic acid was either cDNA or gDNA, and it came from T cells, B-cell-depleted T cells, or PBMCs.

Looked up from germline, CDR1 is SGHAT and CDR2 is FQNNGV. The V and J ends lost 1 base and 4 bases respectively, with 13 bases between them. This CDR3 region has 15 residues. Here immunoSEQ multiplex PCR was the method, and the copy in TCRdb shows in-frame clones only, minus some. The sample yields approximately 200,000 clones, approximately 92% seen once. The sequenced material came from PBMCs or T cells enriched from blood (not recorded which). The sequence derives from a woman under 30 in a cohort exposed to, infected with or recovered from COVID-19 (not recorded which). V is TRBV11-2 and J is TRBJ1-1; D perhaps matches TRBD1 (6 bases). CDR3 coding DNA: TGTGCCAGCAGCTTAGGTCGGGGGGCTCCCACTGAAGCTTTCTTT. Its translation: CASSLGRGAPTEAFF.